This TCR beta chain emerged from a study of CD8+ T cells in alopecia areata (dated by TCRdb to 2017 to 2018). Background for the entire study: Treated patients were enrolled in an open-label pilot trial of oral tofacitinib, 5 to 10 mg twice daily, for moderate-to-severe alopecia areata. Patients stayed on tofacitinib for 6 to 18 months and then had 6 months of follow-up off drug so that delayed response and recurrence could be assessed. Disease severity in treated patients was measured with the SALT score, which quantifies the percentage of affected scalp surface area. High-throughput TCRbeta sequencing was used to examine T cell clonal expansion in alopecia areata in both the C3H/HeJ mouse model and human patients. In humans, TCRbeta sequencing was performed on scalp tissue and on sorted CD4+ and CD8+ peripheral blood T cells from healthy controls and from patients with patchy or totalis/universalis alopecia areata. Biopsies were taken from tofacitinib-treated patients at baseline and again at 4 and 24 weeks into treatment, and several of those patients also had a later scalp biopsy. Scalp clonality was compared among normal scalp (n=4), patchy alopecia areata scalp (n=8), and alopecia totalis/universalis scalp (n=8). RNA was extracted with the PAXgene miRNA kit for fixed scalp, the miRNeasy kit for PBMCs, and the RNeasy kit for mouse skin. Amplification of TCRbeta CDR3 regions was done by immunoSEQ multiplex PCR using 35 Vbeta forward primers and 13 Jbeta reverse primers.

In light of the paper, this sample's treatment or condition label describes: oral pan-JAK inhibitor, 5-10 mg twice daily. Peripheral blood and lesional scalp punch biopsies were obtained from patients with alopecia areata. After PBMCs were isolated by density centrifugation and stained for CD3, CD4 and CD8, a FACSAria was used to sort CD4+ and CD8+ T cells. Trimming takes 0 bases from V and 2 bases from J, and the germline ends sit 7 bases apart. Taken from cysteine to phenylalanine, the CDR3 has 13 residues. Only CDR3 DNA is held: 39 bases, read in frame from base 1. CDR1 GTSNPN and CDR2 SVGIG were looked up in the germline V gene (reference sequence). Study-wide conclusions, independent of this receptor: Because the treated cohort was small and had only one nonresponder, larger studies are needed to examine links between baseline CD8+ expansion and response. Tofacitinib significantly decreased scalp clonality and the number of expanded CD8+ clones among the top 100 scalp clones. Shared TCR sequences between patients were less evident than in mice, which may be partly attributable to HLA diversity in the patient population. Compared with normal scalp, lesional scalp had higher clonality and more expanded CD8+ clones, particularly in alopecia totalis/universalis, a pattern that suggests antigenic drive. Unlike mouse skin, where gammadelta T cells dominate, normal human skin contains resident alphabeta T cells that get sequenced too, which complicates analysis of the scalp TCR repertoire. Many expanded lesional clones persisted in scalp and blood during tofacitinib treatment, which may partly explain relapse after stopping treatment.

In the case of this clone: Its cognate antigen has yet to be identified. Base qualities are not recorded, but no much larger clone differs from it by a single base. This specimen includes other DNA sequences encoding the same CDR3.

The library was generated by the immunoSEQ multiplex PCR assay. To provide template for TCR sequencing, every sample had RNA extracted and reverse transcribed into cDNA. First-strand cDNA was synthesized with SuperScript III using a 2:1 mix of oligo-dT and random hexamers. A synthetic immune receptor repertoire was used to measure amplification bias, and any remaining bias was corrected computationally. The paper's data handling went like this. Raw reads were preprocessed to remove errors, and CDR3 was defined according to IMGT conventions as the region from the conserved cysteine to phenylalanine. To get clonality, Shannon entropy was normalized by log2 of the number of productive unique TCRs and the result was subtracted from 1. Whether scalp clones were CD4 or CD8 was inferred by matching scalp TCRbeta sequences against CD4 and CD8 repertoires sorted from blood. In TCRdb, the immuneACCESS table is reduced to in-frame sequences with V and J assigned. These tables do not hold every clone; where another copy was compared, an unresolved V gene accounts for under half, and the others remain unexplained. The V and J calls and clone size come from that table; D and trimming were worked out from the DNA. A total of hundreds of thousands of clones appear in this sample, 60% of them only once. 0.75% to 0.95% of the sample lies in the top ten.

The sample here was CD4+ T cells sorted from blood, taken at week 52, from a patient treated with tofacitinib. The sequence came from a human donor with alopecia areata. The chain is assembled from TRBV30 and TRBJ2-5; the D gene lacks a confident call. At the DNA level, the sequence is TGTGCCTGGAGTGTAGGGCAGCAAGAGACCCAGTACTTC. Its translation is CAWSVGQQETQYF.